Below, 17 T cell receptor beta chains from the same sample are listed, as sequenced in a study of response to subunit inactivated influenza vaccine. TCRdb re-analysed the RT-PCR reads in MiXCR, keeping a single row per CDR3 protein. This repertoire shows around 160,000 distinct CDR3 sequences, approximately 11% found once; its top ten account for roughly an eighth. Sequenced here: non-naive T cells sorted from PBMCs, sampled more than 35 days after vaccination. Every receptor here comes from a man aged 50-60 years who received an inactivated influenza vaccine.

This clonotype was picked up many times. V is TRBV29-1 and J is TRBJ1-1; maybe TRBD1 (5 bases). CDR1 and CDR2 from the germline V gene are SQVTM and ANQGSEA. This CDR3 spans 12 amino acids. Trimming removed 6 bases from V and 2 bases from J, with 10 bases in between. DNA of the CDR3: TGCAGCGTGTCACGGGGCAACACTGAAGCTTTCTTT. Its protein product is CSVSRGNTEAFF.

This clonotype was detected many times. The gene calls are TRBV24-1 and TRBJ1-5; D not certain. The CDR3 totals 13 residues. V lost 4 bases to trimming and J lost 9 bases, with 12 bases between them. CDR1 and CDR2 (germline): KGHDR, SFDVKD. In DNA, the CDR3 is TGTGCCACCAGTGACAACAGAGATTGGCCCCAGCATTTT. This translates into CATSDNRDWPQHF.

The chain is built from TRBV5-1 and TRBJ1-6; a possible D gene is TRBD1 (6 bases). The CDR3 has 15 residues. V was clipped by 2 bases and J by 10 bases, with 16 bases between them. Germline-derived CDR1 and CDR2 are SGHRS and YFSETQ. CDR3 DNA: TGCGCCAGCAGCTTAAGCCAGGGGAGCCGATCACCCCTCCACTTT. Its translation is CASSLSQGSRSPLHF. The full variable domain, with the rest looked up from reference TRBV5-1 and TRBJ1-6, is KAGVTQTPRYLIKTRGQQVTLSCSPISGHRSVSWYQQTPGQGLQFLFEYFSETQRNKGNFPGRFSGRQFSNSRSEMNVSTLELGDSALYLCASSLSQGSRSPLHFGNGTRLTVT.

This clonotype has more than one count but fewer than ten. The chain links TRBV3-1 to TRBJ1-4; 7 positions match TRBD1. Per the germline V gene, CDR1 is LGHDT and CDR2 is YNNKEL (reference sequence). Trimming cost V 4 bases and J 14 bases; bases outside gene matches: 4. This CDR3 is built from 11 residues. In nucleotides, the CDR3 is TGTGCCAGCAGCCGGACAGGAAGGCTGTTTTTT. Translation gives CASSRTGRLFF.

This clonotype has more than one count but fewer than ten. The rearrangement uses TRBV4-1 and TRBJ2-3; the D is unclear. Trimming removed 2 bases from V and 1 base from J, with 10 bases in between. The CDR3 runs 15 residues. CDR1 and CDR2 from the germline V gene are MGHRA and YSYEKL. The CDR3 coding sequence is TGCGCCAGCAGCCAACAGGCAAGTGGCACAGATACGCAGTATTTT. Its protein product is CASSQQASGTDTQYF.

V gene TRBV5-1 combines with J gene TRBJ2-5; D is perhaps TRBD2 (5 bases). Trimming shortened V by 0 bases and J by 1 base, and 16 bases separated the two germline ends. Germline loops: CDR1 SGHRS, CDR2 YFSETQ. The CDR3 is made up of 17 amino acids. The CDR3 sequence: CASSLAVFRGPQETQYF. CDR3 bases: TGCGCCAGCAGCTTGGCAGTCTTTCGCGGGCCCCAAGAGACCCAGTACTTC. Full variable domain (outside the CDR3, taken from reference TRBV5-1 and TRBJ2-5): KAGVTQTPRYLIKTRGQQVTLSCSPISGHRSVSWYQQTPGQGLQFLFEYFSETQRNKGNFPGRFSGRQFSNSRSEMNVSTLELGDSALYLCASSLAVFRGPQETQYFGPGTRLLVL.

This clonotype has ten or more counts. The chain is built from TRBV25-1 and TRBJ1-2, with a tentative D call TRBD1 (6 bases). The CDR3 is 12 residues long. V was clipped by 9 bases and J by 7 bases, with 15 bases between them. Germline assignment: CDR1 MGHDK and CDR2 SYGVNS. The CDR3 DNA follows: TGTGCCAGTACAGGGCAAGGGAGTGGCTACACCTTC. Translated, it gives CASTGQGSGYTF.

This clonotype was seen a few times. J is TRBJ1-1 and V is TRBV12-3 or TRBV12-4; 9 bases agree with TRBD1. The CDR3 is 14 residues long. Germline trimming cut 6 bases from V and 1 base from J; bases unmatched to any gene: 3. CDR3 protein: CASRVGQGNTEAFF. CDR3 sequence (DNA): TGTGCCAGCAGGGTGGGACAGGGGAACACTGAAGCTTTCTTT.

This clonotype was seen ten or more times. The chain links TRBV20-1 to TRBJ2-5, with unresolved D. The V end was cut by 0 bases, the J end by 0 bases, with 23 bases between. The CDR3 consists of 19 residues. Germline V gene data show CDR1 as DFQATT and CDR2 as SNEGSKA (reference sequence). CDR3 sequence (DNA): TGCAGTGCTAGAGAGGAACCAATATTTTCGAGCTTCAACCAAGAGACCCAGTACTTC. Amino acid sequence: CSAREEPIFSSFNQETQYF.

Of note for this clonotype: This could be a read error, since a much larger clone is one nucleotide away. Here the CDR3 DNA reads TGTGCCAGCCAACAGTCGGTGGCGGGAGTCACCGGGGAGCTGTTTTTT. It yields the protein CASQQSVAGVTGELFF. The chain carries TRBV6-1 and TRBJ2-2, with 7 nucleotides matching TRBD2. Germline loops: CDR1 MNHNS, CDR2 SASEGT. The CDR3 consists of 16 residues. After removal of 8 bases from V and 4 bases from J, the junction contained 13 bases not matched to a gene.

This chain connects TRBV6-1 to TRBJ2-1, with TRBD1 identical over 9 bases. The CDR3 is 13 amino acids. The germline V gene encodes CDR1 MNHNS and CDR2 SASEGT. V lost 5 bases and J lost 9; bases outside the gene matches: 5. The CDR3 region has the DNA TGTGCCAGCAGTCAGGACAGGGGTGTTGAGCAGTTCTTC. Protein: CASSQDRGVEQFF.

This clonotype was seen a few times. This could be a read error, since a much larger clone is one nucleotide away. This chain links TRBV4-1 with TRBJ2-1; 9 nucleotides line up with TRBD2. The germline CDR1 and CDR2 sequences are MGHRA and YSYEKL. The CDR3 extends over 15 amino acids. With V trimmed by 6 bases and J by 10 bases, 13 bases remained unmatched. CDR3 residues: CASRGLALFPTEQFF. The CDR3 DNA sequence: TGCGCCAGCAGAGGACTAGCGTTGTTTCCTACGGAGCAGTTCTTC.

As to this clonotype: At one end the junction does not follow the germline gene, possibly because of a read error. The chain is built from TRBV5-5 and TRBJ1-1; possible D gene TRBD1, 6 bases. Germline CDR1 and CDR2: SGHKS and YYEKEE (reference sequence). The CDR3 extends over 15 amino acids. As DNA, the CDR3 is TGTGCCAGCAGTTACGATGGACAGATTAACACTGAAGCTCTCTTT. Amino acids: CASSYDGQINTEALF.

This clonotype was found a few times. This chain uses TRBV7-2 with TRBJ1-6; a possible D gene is TRBD1 (5 bases). This CDR3 has 14 residues. Germline CDR1 reads SGHTA; CDR2 reads FQGNSA. The ends were cut back, 8 bases at V and 9 bases at J, with 17 bases in the middle. The CDR3 nucleotides are TGTGCCAGCGCCTTGCCCGGGGCAAGTTCACCCCTCCACTTT. Protein sequence: CASALPGASSPLHF.

This clonotype has just a few counts. DNA for the CDR3: TGTGCCAGCAGGCCCCCGGGACAGGGAGAGGCCTCCTATGGCTACACCTTC. This sequence encodes CASRPPGQGEASYGYTF. The chain couples TRBV6-1 to TRBJ1-2; TRBD1 matches at 9 bases. V lost 6 bases, J lost 4 bases, and 15 bases stayed unmatched. This CDR3 is 17 amino acids long. From germline, CDR1 is MNHNS and CDR2 SASEGT.

There are many counts of this clonotype. V gene TRBV6-5 combines with J gene TRBJ2-7, with D perhaps being TRBD1 or TRBD2 (5 bases each). Germline assignment: CDR1 MNHEY and CDR2 SVGAGI. Trimming pared 2 bases from V and 2 bases from J, leaving 13 bases between. CDR3 length: 15 amino acids. CDR3 nucleotide sequence: TGTGCCAGCAGTTACCGAACGGGGCGGACCTACGAGCAGTACTTC. It is translated as CASSYRTGRTYEQYF.

This clonotype was found many times. The rearrangement joins TRBV10-2 to TRBJ1-5; D is unclear. In germline, CDR1 is WSHSY, CDR2 SAAADI. V was shortened by 3 bases and J by 2 bases, with 8 bases between the two germline ends. The CDR3 has 14 amino acids. The CDR3 is CASSESGRNQPQHF. CDR3 nucleotides: TGCGCCAGCAGTGAATCAGGCCGCAATCAGCCCCAGCATTTT.